The rows below give T cell receptor beta chains drawn from one sample of a study of T cell repertoires in aging, cancer and after chemotherapy. TCRdb re-analysed the multiplex PCR reads in MiXCR, keeping a single row per CDR3 protein. The data contain roughly 1,600 distinct CDR3 sequences, more than 20% of them singletons. Sequencing was performed on blood. The origin of the receptors is a human donor with a solid tumor. The CDR3 runs from the conserved cysteine through the conserved F or W. The order of the fields is V gene, clone size, D gene, J gene, CDR3 DNA, CDR3 protein. A D gene is named only where the DNA matches it firmly. Clone size is shown for a subset of rows, as once, few, many or a class of expanded clone.

v_gene: TRBV20-1
abundance: few
d_gene: TRBD2
j_gene: TRBJ2-1
CDR3nt: TGCAGTGCTAGACTAGCGGGGGAAGTAAACAATGAGCAGTTCTTC
CDR3aa: CSARLAGEVNNEQFF

v_gene: TRBV20-1
abundance: few
d_gene: TRBD1
j_gene: TRBJ1-4
CDR3nt: TGCAGTGCTAGAGCCACCGGGACAGGGGATGAAAAACTGTTTTTT
CDR3aa: CSARATGTGDEKLFF

v_gene: TRBV12-3/TRBV12-4
abundance: NA
d_gene: TRBD1
j_gene: TRBJ2-5
CDR3nt: TGTGCCAGCACCTCGACAGGGGGTTCGGCGGAGACCCAGTACTTC
CDR3aa: CASTSTGGSAETQYF

v_gene: TRBV12-3/TRBV12-4
abundance: NA
d_gene: TRBD2
j_gene: TRBJ2-3
CDR3nt: TGTGCCAGCAGTTACACTCGGACTAGCGGGGGCACAGATACGCAGTATTTT
CDR3aa: CASSYTRTSGGTDTQYF

v_gene: TRBV7-2
abundance: NA
d_gene: TRBD2
j_gene: TRBJ2-2
CDR3nt: TGTGCCAGCAGCCCGAAGCGGGAGAACCAGGGGGAGCTGTTTTTT
CDR3aa: CASSPKRENQGELFF

v_gene: TRBV7-6
abundance: NA
d_gene: TRBD1
j_gene: TRBJ2-6
CDR3nt: TGTGCCAGCAGCTCGATCCGGGACAGAGACTCTGGGGCCAACGTCCTGACTTTC
CDR3aa: CASSSIRDRDSGANVLTF

v_gene: TRBV11-3
abundance: large
d_gene: NA
j_gene: TRBJ2-2
CDR3nt: TGTGCCAGCAGCTTAGATGTCGACACCGGGGAGCTGTTTTTT
CDR3aa: CASSLDVDTGELFF

v_gene: TRBV18
abundance: few
d_gene: NA
j_gene: TRBJ2-2
CDR3nt: TGTGCCAGCTCTCACCAAACAGGGACGAACACCGGGGAGCTGTTTTTT
CDR3aa: CASSHQTGTNTGELFF

v_gene: TRBV2
abundance: NA
d_gene: TRBD1
j_gene: TRBJ1-5
CDR3nt: TGTGCCAGCAGTGTGACAGGGGAACAGCCCCAGCATTTT
CDR3aa: CASSVTGEQPQHF

v_gene: TRBV10-3
abundance: NA
d_gene: TRBD1
j_gene: TRBJ2-2
CDR3nt: TGTGCCATCAGTGAGTTGGGACAGGGGCGCAACACCGGGGAGCTGTTTTTT
CDR3aa: CAISELGQGRNTGELFF

v_gene: TRBV5-1
abundance: NA
d_gene: TRBD1
j_gene: TRBJ2-7
CDR3nt: TGCGCCAGCAGTTACCCTCGACAGGGTAGCCCCTACGAGCAGTACTTC
CDR3aa: CASSYPRQGSPYEQYF

v_gene: TRBV7-3
abundance: NA
d_gene: NA
j_gene: TRBJ2-1
CDR3nt: TGTGCCAGCAGCTCCGGGGGAGACAATGAGCAGTTCTTC
CDR3aa: CASSSGGDNEQFF

v_gene: TRBV27
abundance: NA
d_gene: TRBD1
j_gene: TRBJ1-2
CDR3nt: TGTGCCAGCAGTCCTTACCCGGGACAGGGAAAAGGCTACACCTTC
CDR3aa: CASSPYPGQGKGYTF

v_gene: TRBV18
abundance: NA
d_gene: NA
j_gene: TRBJ2-1
CDR3nt: TGTGCCAGCTCACCACTCGAGGGCTACAATGAGCAGTTCTTC
CDR3aa: CASSPLEGYNEQFF

v_gene: TRBV20-1
abundance: NA
d_gene: NA
j_gene: TRBJ2-2
CDR3nt: TGCAGTGCTAGAATTGAGGGGAACACCGGGGAGCTGTTTTTT
CDR3aa: CSARIEGNTGELFF

v_gene: TRBV12-3/TRBV12-4
abundance: NA
d_gene: NA
j_gene: TRBJ2-7
CDR3nt: TGTGCCAGCAGTCGTCGTCCCCACGAGAAGTACTTC
CDR3aa: CASSRRPHEKYF

v_gene: TRBV29-1
abundance: large
d_gene: TRBD1
j_gene: TRBJ2-2
CDR3nt: TGCAGCGTTGCCCAGGGGGCGACCGGGGAGCTGTTTTTT
CDR3aa: CSVAQGATGELFF